This record looks at one TCR beta chain sequence and its context. Its antigen is as yet unknown. This sample stems from a study of T cell responses to AZD1222 COVID-19 vaccine. Study as a whole: Second-dose intervals near 4 or 12 weeks were combined.

Findings and limits, study-wide: Repertoire samples came only from after the peak T cell response. Baseline seropositivity occurred in only a handful of AZD1222 recipients. White British ancestry dominated among donors, who included more females, and clonal diversity was possibly underestimated.

The CDR3 is 15 residues long. Trimming took 3 bases from V and 10 from J; bases not matched to a gene: 5. Per the germline V gene, CDR1 is KGHSH and CDR2 is LQKENI. The assay was immunoSEQ multiplex PCR, and TCRdb's table has in-frame clones only and misses some. The sample carries 75,000 to 100,000 clones, 85% to 90% recorded once. The sequence came from an adult in good health. The specimen was peripheral blood, collected on day 0 of AZD1222 vaccination. V and J are TRBV18 and TRBJ2-1, with 14 positions matching TRBD2. This CDR3 is CASSPTSGRAQEQFF. The CDR3 DNA follows: TGTGCCAGCTCACCGACTAGCGGGAGGGCGCAGGAGCAGTTCTTC.